This TCR beta chain was obtained from a study of blood T cell repertoires in COVID-19. Across the study: From the United States, Italy and Spain came samples of acute and convalescent COVID-19. Nucleic acid was either cDNA or gDNA, and it came from T cells, B-cell-depleted T cells, or PBMCs.

In the original analysis: Reference gene primer amplification yielded estimated nucleated cell counts. Produced via immunoSEQ multiplex PCR; TCRdb's table is partial and in-frame only. Clone size and V and J calls were adopted from that table, with D and trimming inferred from the DNA. In the table there are 87,000 or so clones, about 87% of which are singletons. The V segment lost 2 bases and the J segment 13 bases; nucleotides outside the gene matches: 26. The germline V gene has CDR1 MNHEY and CDR2 SVGEGT. The CDR3 consists of 20 residues. V gene TRBV6-2 or TRBV6-3 combines with J gene TRBJ1-6, with 7 nucleotides matching TRBD1. The clonotype was recovered from a man aged 40-49 years with acute or convalescent COVID-19. Input material: peripheral blood. The CDR3 region is CASSYNRAKTGPTEFAPLHF. Here the CDR3 DNA reads TGTGCCAGCAGTTACAATCGGGCCAAGACAGGGCCTACGGAATTCGCGCCCCTCCACTTT.